These 23 T cell receptor beta chains originate from one sample sequenced in a study of OX40 agonist ivuxolimab in advanced cancers. Sequencing was performed with immunoSEQ multiplex PCR; in TCRdb, only in-frame clones are kept and a portion is missing. The table lists roughly 20,000 clones, 75% to 85% of them singletons. The material sequenced was CD4+ or CD8+ T cells sorted from blood, taken in a trial of the OX40 agonist ivuxolimab. The receptors originated from an adult with an advanced solid tumor such as melanoma, head and neck, liver or kidney cancer.

The V call is TRBV6-4, the J call TRBJ2-2; no clear D. V shed 2 bases and J shed 3 bases, with 4 bases lying between them. This CDR3 is built from 13 residues. The germline V gene encodes CDR1 MRHNA and CDR2 SNTAGT. Here the CDR3 reads CASSDKDTGELFF. The CDR3 nucleotides read TGTGCCAGCAGTGACAAGGACACCGGGGAGCTGTTTTTT.

The rearrangement joins TRBV19 to TRBJ1-1; D remains ambiguous. CDR1 is LNHDA and CDR2 is SQIVND in the germline V gene (reference sequence). CDR3 length: 12 residues. The germline V and J ends were trimmed by 1 base and 3 bases, with 3 bases remaining between them. The CDR3 DNA follows: TGTGCCAGTAGTATAGGACACACTGAAGCTTTCTTT. As protein: CASSIGHTEAFF.

V gene TRBV27 combines with J gene TRBJ2-3; D not certain. V gave up 5 bases and J gave up 0 bases, with 6 bases separating them. This CDR3 spans 13 amino acids. The germline V gene encodes CDR1 MNHEY and CDR2 SMNVEV (reference sequence). Written as DNA, the CDR3 is TGTGCCAGCAGTCCTAAAAGCACAGATACGCAGTATTTT. Translation: CASSPKSTDTQYF.

The chain employs TRBV6-5 and TRBJ1-1; the D gene is possibly TRBD1 (5 bases). V dropped 6 bases and J dropped 2 bases, with 16 bases sitting between them. The CDR3 extends over 15 amino acids. Germline CDR1 is MNHEY and CDR2 is SVGAGI. CDR3 region: CASSLQGGENTEAFF. The CDR3 nucleotides read TGTGCCAGCAGCCTGCAGGGAGGCGAAAACACTGAAGCTTTCTTT.

This clone was recorded only once. In the same sample, other DNA sequences code for this CDR3. V and J are TRBV7-3 and TRBJ1-6; D remains ambiguous. The CDR3 is 13 residues long. With 0 bases removed from V and 7 bases from J, the gap between germline ends came to 4 bases. The germline V gene has CDR1 SGHTA and CDR2 FQGTGA. The CDR3 protein is CASSLTSNSPLHF. For the CDR3, the DNA is TGTGCCAGCAGCTTAACTTCGAATTCACCCCTCCACTTT.

V usage is TRBV14 and J usage is TRBJ1-1; the D gene is possibly TRBD1 (6 bases). This CDR3 contains 13 residues. In germline, CDR1 is SGHDN, CDR2 FVKESK. V was pared by 2 bases and J by 3 bases, with 7 bases between. CDR3 sequence reads: CASSQWGHTEAFF. The DNA for the CDR3 is TGTGCCAGCAGCCAATGGGGGCACACTGAAGCTTTCTTT.

This rearrangement joins TRBV7-2 to TRBJ2-7; D not resolved. There are 13 residues in the CDR3. Germline V gene sequence: CDR1 SGHTA, CDR2 FQGNSA. V lost 5 bases and J lost 0, with 8 bases in between. The CDR3 is CASSPPSSYEQYF. CDR3 bases: TGTGCCAGCAGCCCCCCCAGCTCCTACGAGCAGTACTTC.

CDR3 sequence: CAWSVKSNEQFF. As DNA, the CDR3 is TGTGCCTGGAGTGTAAAGTCGAATGAGCAGTTCTTC. The rearrangement uses TRBV30 and TRBJ2-1; D is ambiguous. Germline lookup yields CDR1 GTSNPN and CDR2 SVGIG (reference sequence). This CDR3 is built from 12 residues. Trimming removed 0 bases at V and 7 bases at J, with 7 bases between.

Regarding this clone: The junction and the germline gene differ at one end; a read error may be behind it. The V call is TRBV7-6, the J call TRBJ2-5, with unresolved D. CDR3 size: 13 residues. Germline CDR1 reads SGHVS; CDR2 reads FNYEAQ. The CDR3 DNA reads as TGTACCAGCAGCCCAGCAAATAAAGAGACCCAGTACTTC. Its translation is CTSSPANKETQYF.

The chain recombines TRBV19 with TRBJ1-1; 7 nucleotides align to TRBD1. CDR3 length: 16 amino acids. Per the germline V gene, CDR1 is LNHDA and CDR2 is SQIVND (reference sequence). With 0 bases clipped from V and 2 bases from J, the junction kept 6 bases outside the gene matches. The CDR3 nucleotides are TGTGCCAGTAGTATAGACCCCGGGACAGCAAACACTGAAGCTTTCTTT. Residues: CASSIDPGTANTEAFF.

The sample holds a few counts of this clone. The CDR3 bases are TGCGCCAGCAGCTTAAGGCCGAATGAGCAGTTCTTC. This sequence encodes CASSLRPNEQFF. The rearrangement uses TRBV5-1 and TRBJ2-1, with no clear D. Germline V gives CDR1 SGHRS, CDR2 YFSETQ. This CDR3 spans 12 amino acids. Trimming removed 2 bases from V and 7 bases from J, with 7 bases in between.

The chain combines TRBV27 with TRBJ1-1; perhaps TRBD1 as D (5 bases). The CDR3 covers 12 residues. The V end was cut by 7 bases, the J end by 4 bases, with 10 bases between. Looked up from germline, CDR1 is MNHEY and CDR2 is SMNVEV (reference sequence). CDR3 nucleotide sequence: TGTGCCAGCATTGGGGGGGGCACTGAAGCTTTCTTT. Translating it yields CASIGGGTEAFF.

V and J are TRBV7-2 and TRBJ1-5; D not resolved. The CDR3 is 13 residues long. Germline V gene sequence: CDR1 SGHTA, CDR2 FQGNSA. The germline V and J ends were trimmed by 2 bases and 3 bases, with 5 bases remaining between them. CDR3 DNA: TGTGCCAGCAGCTTAAACCTCAATCAGCCCCAGCATTTT. Amino acids: CASSLNLNQPQHF.

This clone appeared many times. Written as DNA, the CDR3 is TGTGCCAGCATCAACGGACAGCGTTCCTACGAGCAGTACTTC. Its protein is CASINGQRSYEQYF. The chain is built from TRBV6-6 and TRBJ2-7, with D possibly TRBD1 on 6 matching bases. The CDR3 extends over 14 amino acids. V gave up 7 bases and J gave up 1 base, with 14 bases separating them. Per the germline V gene, CDR1 is MNHNY and CDR2 is SVGAGI (reference sequence).

The chain has TRBV7-9 and TRBJ1-4; D possibly corresponds to TRBD1 (5 bases). The V end was cut by 5 bases, the J end by 3 bases, with 13 bases between. This CDR3 has 15 amino acids. Per germline, CDR1 SEHNR and CDR2 FQNEAQ (reference sequence). In DNA form, the CDR3 reads TGTGCCAGCAGCCTAACGACAGCGCCTAATGAAAAACTGTTTTTT. Protein sequence: CASSLTTAPNEKLFF.

This clone was recorded once. The genes are TRBV5-4 and TRBJ1-1; D is unresolved. Germline CDR1 SGHNT, CDR2 YYREEE (reference sequence). V dropped 5 bases and J dropped 3 bases, with 11 bases sitting between them. The CDR3 has 13 amino acids. The CDR3 nucleotides read TGTGCCAGCAGAGGCCTAGAGGACACTGAAGCTTTCTTT. Its protein is CASRGLEDTEAFF.

This chain uses TRBV5-1 with TRBJ2-1; D unclear. V shed 7 bases and J shed 7 bases, with 9 bases lying between them. CDR1 SGHRS and CDR2 YFSETQ come from the germline V gene. The CDR3 has 11 residues. CDR3 region: CASGMGNEQFF. The CDR3 DNA reads as TGCGCCAGCGGAATGGGGAATGAGCAGTTCTTC.

V gene TRBV9 combines with J gene TRBJ1-2; 7 bases agree with TRBD1. The CDR3 runs 15 residues. Trimming at V came to 3 bases and at J to 5 bases, leaving 10 bases not matched to a gene. CDR1 is SGDLS, CDR2 YYNGEE, per germline. The CDR3: CASSAQAGQLYGYTF. Written as DNA, the CDR3 is TGTGCCAGCAGCGCCCAGGCGGGACAGTTGTATGGCTACACCTTC.

This chain links TRBV5-4 with TRBJ1-2; D is ambiguous. Between the trimmed V and J ends, which lost 0 bases and 8 bases, there was a span of 5 bases. This CDR3 comprises 11 residues. Germline-derived CDR1 and CDR2 are SGHNT and YYREEE (reference sequence). The chain's CDR3 is CASSLVGGYTF. CDR3 nucleotide sequence: TGTGCCAGCAGCTTGGTAGGGGGCTACACCTTC.

The V call is TRBV7-9, the J call TRBJ1-3, with a tentative D call TRBD1 (5 bases). The CDR3 consists of 15 residues. CDR1 is SEHNR, CDR2 FQNEAQ, per germline (reference sequence). The V gene lost 5 bases and the J gene lost 4 bases, with 15 bases spanning the gap. The CDR3 sequence: CASSPGPGGGNTIYF. The CDR3 DNA sequence: TGTGCCAGCAGCCCCGGACCTGGGGGAGGAAACACCATATATTTT. Variable domain in full (rest from reference TRBV7-9 and TRBJ1-3): DTGVSQNPRHKITKRGQNVTFRCDPISEHNRLYWYRQTLGQGPEFLTYFQNEAQLEKSRLLSDRFSAERPKGSFSTLEIQRTEQGDSAMYLCASSPGPGGGNTIYFGEGSWLTVV.

The CDR3 sequence is CASSSGQSRQPQHF. The DNA of the CDR3 is TGTGCCAGTAGTTCTGGACAGTCACGCCAGCCCCAGCATTTT. This chain connects TRBV19 to TRBJ1-5, with D possibly matching TRBD1 (6 bases). The CDR3 extends over 14 amino acids. The germline gives CDR1 LNHDA, CDR2 SQIVND (reference sequence). With 5 bases removed from V and 7 bases from J, the gap between germline ends came to 15 bases. Full variable domain (outside the CDR3, taken from reference TRBV19 and TRBJ1-5): DGGITQSPKYLFRKEGQNVTLSCEQNLNHDAMYWYRQDPGQGLRLIYYSQIVNDFQKGDIAEGYSVSREKKESFPLTVTSAQKNPTAFYLCASSSGQSRQPQHFGDGTRLSIL.

V usage is TRBV4-3 and J usage is TRBJ2-1; D ambiguous. Between the trimmed V and J ends, which lost 4 bases and 8 bases, there was a span of 12 bases. Germline CDR1 and CDR2: LGHNA and YSLEER. This CDR3 is 13 amino acids long. CDR3 sequence: CASSPSLNYEQFF. Written as DNA, the CDR3 is TGCGCCAGCAGCCCAAGTCTTAACTATGAGCAGTTCTTC.

The J gene is TRBJ2-7, the V gene TRBV27; 7 bases are shared with TRBD1. The CDR3 consists of 14 residues. Germline V gene lookup returns CDR1 MNHEY and CDR2 SMNVEV (reference sequence). Unmatched junction bases numbered 2, after V lost 3 bases and J lost 0 bases. Written as DNA, the CDR3 is TGTGCCAGCAGTTTCTACAGGGGCTCCTACGAGCAGTACTTC. The encoded protein is CASSFYRGSYEQYF.